This paragraph reports one T cell receptor beta chain. The sample is drawn from a study of T cells in pancreatic ductal adenocarcinoma. Trimming pared 0 bases from V and 2 bases from J, leaving 7 bases between. The CDR3 runs to 14 residues. Germline CDR1 LNHNV, CDR2 YYDKDF (reference sequence). No neoadjuvant therapy was given to the selected pancreatic ductal adenocarcinoma patients before their surgery. The assay was immunoSEQ multiplex PCR, and TCRdb's table has in-frame clones only and misses some. The data contain approximately 16,000 clones, 91% of them singletons. The TCR originated in a human donor with pancreatic ductal adenocarcinoma. This sequence joins TRBV15 and TRBJ2-5; D gene uncertain. The sequenced sample was PBMCs. This CDR3 reads CATSRDFSQETQYF. As DNA, the CDR3 is TGTGCCACCAGCAGAGACTTCAGTCAAGAGACCCAGTACTTC.